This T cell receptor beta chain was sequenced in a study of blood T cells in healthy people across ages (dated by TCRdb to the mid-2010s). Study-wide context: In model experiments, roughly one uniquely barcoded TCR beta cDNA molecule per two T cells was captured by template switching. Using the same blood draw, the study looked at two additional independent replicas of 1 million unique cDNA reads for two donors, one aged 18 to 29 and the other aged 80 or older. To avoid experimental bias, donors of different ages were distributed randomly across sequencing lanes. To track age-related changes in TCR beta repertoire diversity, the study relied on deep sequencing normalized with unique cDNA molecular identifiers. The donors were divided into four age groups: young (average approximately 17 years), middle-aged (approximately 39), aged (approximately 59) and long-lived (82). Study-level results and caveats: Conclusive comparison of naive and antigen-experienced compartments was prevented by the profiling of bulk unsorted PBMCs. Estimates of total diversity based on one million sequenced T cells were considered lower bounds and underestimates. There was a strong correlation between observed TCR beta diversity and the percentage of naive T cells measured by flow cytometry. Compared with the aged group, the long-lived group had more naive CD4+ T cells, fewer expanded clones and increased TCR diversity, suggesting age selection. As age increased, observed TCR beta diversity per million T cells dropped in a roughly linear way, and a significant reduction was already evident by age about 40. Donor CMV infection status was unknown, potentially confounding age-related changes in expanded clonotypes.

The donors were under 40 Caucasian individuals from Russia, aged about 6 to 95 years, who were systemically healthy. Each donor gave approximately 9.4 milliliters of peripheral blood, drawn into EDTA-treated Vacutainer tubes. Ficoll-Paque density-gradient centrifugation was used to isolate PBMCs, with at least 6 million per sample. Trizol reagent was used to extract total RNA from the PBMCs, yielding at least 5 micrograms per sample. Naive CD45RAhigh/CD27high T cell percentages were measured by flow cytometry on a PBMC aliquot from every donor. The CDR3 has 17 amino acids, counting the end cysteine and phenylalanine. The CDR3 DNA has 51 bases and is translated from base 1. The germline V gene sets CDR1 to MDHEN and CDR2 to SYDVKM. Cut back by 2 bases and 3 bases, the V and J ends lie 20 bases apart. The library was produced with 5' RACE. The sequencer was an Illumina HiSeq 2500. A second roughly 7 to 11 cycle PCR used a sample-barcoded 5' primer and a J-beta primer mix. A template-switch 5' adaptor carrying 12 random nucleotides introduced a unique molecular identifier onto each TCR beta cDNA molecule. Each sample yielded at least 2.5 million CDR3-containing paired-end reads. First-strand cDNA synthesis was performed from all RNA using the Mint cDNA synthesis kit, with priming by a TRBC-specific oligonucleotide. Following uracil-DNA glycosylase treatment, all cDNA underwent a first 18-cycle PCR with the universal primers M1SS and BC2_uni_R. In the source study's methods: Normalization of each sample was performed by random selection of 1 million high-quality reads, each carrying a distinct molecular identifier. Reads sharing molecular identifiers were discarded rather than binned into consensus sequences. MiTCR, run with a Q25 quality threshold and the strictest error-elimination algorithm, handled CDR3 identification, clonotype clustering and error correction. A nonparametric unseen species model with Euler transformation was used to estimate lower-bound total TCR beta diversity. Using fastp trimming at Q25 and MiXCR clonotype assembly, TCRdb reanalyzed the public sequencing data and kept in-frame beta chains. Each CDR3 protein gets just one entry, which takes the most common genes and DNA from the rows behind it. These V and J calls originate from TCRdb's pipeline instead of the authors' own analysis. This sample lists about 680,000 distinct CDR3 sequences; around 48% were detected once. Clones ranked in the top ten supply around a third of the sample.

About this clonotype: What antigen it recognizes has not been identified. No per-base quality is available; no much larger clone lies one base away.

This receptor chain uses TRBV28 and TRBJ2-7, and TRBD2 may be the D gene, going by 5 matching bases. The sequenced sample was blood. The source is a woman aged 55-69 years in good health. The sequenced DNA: TGTGCCAGCAGTTTACCCCTCGGGGAGAGGAGATACTACGAGCAGTACTTC. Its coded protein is CASSLPLGERRYYEQYF.